This T cell receptor beta chain comes out of a study of brain metastases from non-small cell lung cancer. V was shortened by 3 bases and J by 3 bases, with 2 bases between the two germline ends. CDR1 is KGHSH, CDR2 LQKENI, per germline. This CDR3 spans 11 amino acids. As to this clone: Antigen specificity is unknown.

Overall study results and limits: Compared with their matched primary tumors, approximately 68% of brain metastases showed expanded T-cell clones. Brain metastases shared most TCR repertoire with primaries, with sparse T cells. Brain metastases had lower T-cell infiltration than primary tumors.

Profiled with immunoSEQ multiplex PCR; TCRdb holds only in-frame clones, not every one. The sample consists of over 12,000 clones, about 85% of them appearing once. Source material: primary lung tumor tissue. This sequence was found in a donor at least 40 years old with non-small cell lung cancer. The chain recombines TRBV18 with TRBJ1-1; no definite D call. Here the CDR3 reads CASSPDTEAFF. For the CDR3, the DNA is TGTGCCAGCTCACCGGACACTGAAGCTTTCTTT.